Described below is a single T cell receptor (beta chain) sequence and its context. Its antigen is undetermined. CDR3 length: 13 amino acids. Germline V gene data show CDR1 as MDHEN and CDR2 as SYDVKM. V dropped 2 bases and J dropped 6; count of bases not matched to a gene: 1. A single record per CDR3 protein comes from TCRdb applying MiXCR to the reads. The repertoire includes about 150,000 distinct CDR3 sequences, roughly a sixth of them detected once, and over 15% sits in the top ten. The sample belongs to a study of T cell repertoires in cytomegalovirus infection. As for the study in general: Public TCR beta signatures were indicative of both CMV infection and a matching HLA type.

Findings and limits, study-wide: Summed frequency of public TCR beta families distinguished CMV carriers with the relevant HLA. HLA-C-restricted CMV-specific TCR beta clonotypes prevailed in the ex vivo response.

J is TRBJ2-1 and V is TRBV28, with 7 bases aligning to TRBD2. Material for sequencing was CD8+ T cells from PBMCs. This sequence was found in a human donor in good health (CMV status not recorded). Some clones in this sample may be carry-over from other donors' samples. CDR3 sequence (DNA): TGTGCCAGCAGTTTAGGCGGGAGCAATGAGCAGTTCTTC. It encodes CASSLGGSNEQFF. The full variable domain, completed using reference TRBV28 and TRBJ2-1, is DVKVTQSSRYLVKRTGEKVFLECVQDMDHENMFWYRQDPGLGLRLIYFSYDVKMKEKGDIPEGYSVSREKKERFSLILESASTNQTSMYLCASSLGGSNEQFFGPGTRLTVL.